This record looks at one T cell receptor (beta chain) sequence and its context. Its antigen is undetermined. From germline, CDR1 is SGHTA and CDR2 FQGNSA. V was shortened by 4 bases and J by 0 bases, with 10 bases between the two germline ends. CDR3 length equals 15 residues. Each donor supplied roughly 9 milliliters of peripheral blood. This sample was taken from a study of blood T cells in healthy people across ages. Overall study results and limits: Lack of knowledge of donor CMV status possibly confounded expanded clonotype changes. Estimated diversity across one million T cells was deemed an underestimate.

Primers used in a second PCR of roughly 6 to 11 cycles were a sample-barcoded 5' primer and a J-beta primer mix. Each cDNA molecule was tagged by a template-switch adaptor with 12 random nucleotides. One entry per CDR3 protein results from TCRdb running MiXCR on the 5' RACE reads. The repertoire has about a million distinct CDR3 sequences, 48% of them found once; the top ten carry about an eighth. Sequencing was carried out using blood. The chain recombines TRBV7-2 with TRBJ2-1, with a tentative D call TRBD1 (6 bases). The source is a man between 25 and 39 years old in good health. The CDR3 sequence: CASSSGVHSYNEQFF. The CDR3 DNA sequence: TGTGCCAGCAGCTCAGGGGTACACTCCTACAATGAGCAGTTCTTC.